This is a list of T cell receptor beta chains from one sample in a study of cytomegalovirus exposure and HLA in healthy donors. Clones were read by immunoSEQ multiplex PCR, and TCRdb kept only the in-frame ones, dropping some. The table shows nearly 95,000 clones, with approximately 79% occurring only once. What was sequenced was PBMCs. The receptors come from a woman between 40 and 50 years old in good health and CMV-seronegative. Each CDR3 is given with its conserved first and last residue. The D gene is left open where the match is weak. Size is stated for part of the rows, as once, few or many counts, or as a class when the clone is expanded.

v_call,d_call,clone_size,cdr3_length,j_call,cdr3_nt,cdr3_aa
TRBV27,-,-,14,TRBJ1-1,TGTGCCAGCAGAGAACAGTATATGAACACTGAAGCTTTCTTT,CASREQYMNTEAFF
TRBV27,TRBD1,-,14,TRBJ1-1,TGTGCCAGCAGCCCGGACAGGGGGCAAACTGAAGCTTTCTTT,CASSPDRGQTEAFF
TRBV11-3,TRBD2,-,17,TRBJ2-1,TGTGCCAGCAGCCGCCAATCGACTAGCGGGGGGTGGAGTGAGCAGTTCTTC,CASSRQSTSGGWSEQFF
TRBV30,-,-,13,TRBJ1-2,TGTAAGTGCCAGGGCAGGAGAAACTATGGCTACACCTTC,CKCQGRRNYGYTF
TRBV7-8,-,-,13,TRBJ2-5,TGTGCCAGCAGCTTAGGCAGTGAAGAGACCCAGTACTTC,CASSLGSEETQYF
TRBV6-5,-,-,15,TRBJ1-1,TGTGCCAGCAGTTTCGACGGGCGGGGGGGCACTGAAGCTTTCTTT,CASSFDGRGGTEAFF
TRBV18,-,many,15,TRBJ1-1,TGTGCCAGCTCACTTTGGGGGACTCTGAACACTGAAGCTTTCTTT,CASSLWGTLNTEAFF
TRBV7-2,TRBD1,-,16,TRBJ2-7,TGTGCCAGCAGCTTCCGGACAGGAAGGAGCTCCTACGAGCAGTACTTC,CASSFRTGRSSYEQYF
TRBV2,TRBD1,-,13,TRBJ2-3,TGTGCCAGCAGGGGACAGATCACAGATACGCAGTATTTT,CASRGQITDTQYF
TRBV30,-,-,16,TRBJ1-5,TGTGCCTGGAGTCCCTACAGGACAGTAGGCAATCAGCCCCAGCATTTT,CAWSPYRTVGNQPQHF
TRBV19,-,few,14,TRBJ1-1,TGTGCCAGTAGGAGGGGGGGGATGAACACTGAAGCTTTCTTT,CASRRGGMNTEAFF
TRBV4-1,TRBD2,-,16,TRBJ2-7,TGCGCCAGCAGCCAAGAAAGTAGCGGGCGGGCGTACGAGCAGTACTTC,CASSQESSGRAYEQYF
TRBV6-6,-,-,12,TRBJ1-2,TGTGCCAGCAGTCCCGGACAGAGCGGCTACACCTTC,CASSPGQSGYTF
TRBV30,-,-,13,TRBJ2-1,TGTGCCTGGACCGTGGCGGGTTACAATGAGCAGTTCTTC,CAWTVAGYNEQFF
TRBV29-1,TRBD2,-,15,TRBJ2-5,TGCAGCGGTGGACTAGCGGGGTTTGGGAAAGAGACCCAGTACTTC,CSGGLAGFGKETQYF
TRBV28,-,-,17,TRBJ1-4,TGTGCCAGCAGCAACACCCTGGGGAGGTCGACTAATGAAAAACTGTTTTTT,CASSNTLGRSTNEKLFF
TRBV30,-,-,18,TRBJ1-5,TGTGCCTGGAGTGGTGGCACAGGGAAGAGGTATAGCAATCAGCCCCAGCATTTT,CAWSGGTGKRYSNQPQHF
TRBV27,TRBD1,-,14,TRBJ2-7,TGTGCCAGCAGTCGGACAGGGGGCTTCTACGAGCAGTACTTC,CASSRTGGFYEQYF
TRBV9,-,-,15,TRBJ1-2,TGTGCCAGCAGCGTAGGGTCAGACGCGGCGGCTGGCTACACCTTC,CASSVGSDAAAGYTF
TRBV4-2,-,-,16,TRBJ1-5,TGTGCCAGCAGCCAAGAACAGGGATATAGCAATCAGCCCCAGCATTTT,CASSQEQGYSNQPQHF
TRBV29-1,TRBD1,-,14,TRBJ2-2,TGCAGTGGCCGGACAGGGGTGAACACCGGGGAGCTGTTTTTT,CSGRTGVNTGELFF
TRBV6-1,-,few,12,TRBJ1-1,TGTGCCAGCAGTGGAGGGAACACTGAAGCTTTCTTT,CASSGGNTEAFF
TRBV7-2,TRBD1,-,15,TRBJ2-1,TGTGCCAGCAGCACCGGGACAGGGACATACAATGAGCAGTTCTTC,CASSTGTGTYNEQFF
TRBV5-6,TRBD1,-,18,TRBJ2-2,TGTGCCAGCAGCTTTCCCGGGACAGGGGACGTGAACACCGGGGAGCTGTTTTTT,CASSFPGTGDVNTGELFF
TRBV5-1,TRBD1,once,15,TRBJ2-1,TGCGCCAGCAGCGAGACAGGGGGGTCCTACAATGAGCAGTTCTTC,CASSETGGSYNEQFF
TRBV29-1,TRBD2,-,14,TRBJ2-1,TGCAGCGTTGAAGCGGGACTAGCGGTCAATGAGCAGTTCTTC,CSVEAGLAVNEQFF
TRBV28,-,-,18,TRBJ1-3,TGTGCCAGCAGTCCCACCCATCCCGGGACTGAATCTGGAAACACCATATATTTT,CASSPTHPGTESGNTIYF
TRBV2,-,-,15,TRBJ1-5,TGTGCCAGCAGGGCCTCGAGGGTTGGCAATCAGCCCCAGCATTTT,CASRASRVGNQPQHF
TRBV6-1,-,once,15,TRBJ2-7,TGTGCCAGCAGCGAACGGTGGGCCGGTGACTACGAGCAGTACTTC,CASSERWAGDYEQYF
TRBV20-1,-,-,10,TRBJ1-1,TGCAGTGCTAGTCGCACTGAAGCTTTCTTT,CSASRTEAFF
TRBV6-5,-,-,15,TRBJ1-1,TGTGCCAGCAGCCGAGGGAAACAGGGAAACACTGAAGCTTTCTTT,CASSRGKQGNTEAFF
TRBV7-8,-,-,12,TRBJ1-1,TGTGCCAGCAGCTTCAGCGACACTGAAGCTTTCTTT,CASSFSDTEAFF
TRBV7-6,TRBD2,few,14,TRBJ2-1,TGTGCCAGCAGCTTAGGCGGGGGGGCGGTAAGGCAGTTCTTC,CASSLGGGAVRQFF